This passage covers 17 T cell receptor beta chains from one sample sequenced in a study of patients and donors after allogeneic stem cell transplantation (TCRdb year 2020). Receptor amplification or capture employed RT-PCR. TCRdb shows the sequencer as NextSeq 550. Using fastp at Q25 and MiXCR, TCRdb reprocessed the public reads and kept productive beta chains. Merged by CDR3 protein, the rows form single entries marked with the most common genes and DNA. Recorded for this sample are 410,000 or so distinct CDR3 sequences; 16% of them occurred a single time. Less than 8% of the sample rests with the top ten. The sequencing sample was made of blood, either unsorted or a sorted T cell fraction (not recorded which). These receptor sequences come from a human donor who was either an allogeneic HSCT recipient or a stem cell or donor lymphocyte infusion donor (not recorded which). It is not recorded whose cells these are; they may come from a transplant donor.

This rearrangement joins TRBV7-2 to TRBJ1-4; D perhaps matches TRBD1 (5 bases). The CDR3 covers 15 residues. Germline lookup yields CDR1 SGHTA and CDR2 FQGNSA. The V end lost 5 bases, the J end lost 7 bases, and 17 bases lay between the germline ends. The CDR3 spells CASSPDGGDGEKLFF. As DNA, the CDR3 is TGTGCCAGCAGCCCCGACGGGGGGGACGGTGAAAAACTGTTTTTT.

This clonotype was detected only a few times. This chain uses TRBV5-5 with TRBJ1-2, with D unresolved. Per the germline V gene, CDR1 is SGHKS and CDR2 is YYEKEE (reference sequence). CDR3 length: 15 amino acids. V lost 4 bases and J 6 bases, leaving 19 bases between the germline ends. The CDR3 DNA is TGTGCCAGCAGCGCCTACGGGCTCCCCTTGGATGGCTACACCTTC. Residues: CASSAYGLPLDGYTF.

This chain joins TRBV11-2 and TRBJ2-3; 9 nucleotides agree with TRBD2. This CDR3 region has 15 residues. V lost 4 bases to trimming and J lost 6 bases; unmatched junction nucleotides: 8. CDR1 and CDR2 from the germline V gene are SGHAT and FQNNGV. CDR3 DNA: TGTGCCAGCAGCTATTTAGGAGCGGGAGGCGATACGCAGTATTTT. Translating it yields CASSYLGAGGDTQYF. Drawing the rest from reference TRBV11-2 and TRBJ2-3, the complete variable domain is EAGVAQSPRYKIIEKRQSVAFWCNPISGHATLYWYQQILGQGPKLLIQFQNNGVVDDSQLPKDRFSAERLKGVDSTLKIQPAKLEDSAVYLCASSYLGAGGDTQYFGPGTRLTVL.

The table lists this clonotype with many counts. The rearrangement links TRBV12-3 or TRBV12-4 to TRBJ1-1; D is ambiguous. Trimming shortened V by 4 bases and J by 2 bases, and 14 bases separated the two germline ends. CDR3 length: 15 amino acids. CDR3 nucleotides: TGTGCCAGCAGTTCGGTGGGCCTACCCAACACTGAAGCTTTCTTT. Protein sequence: CASSSVGLPNTEAFF.

This clonotype was seen more than once but under ten times. The V and J genes are TRBV12-3 or TRBV12-4 and TRBJ2-7; 10 nucleotides align to TRBD1. The CDR3 consists of 15 residues. J was trimmed by 3 bases and V by 4 bases; bases with no gene match: 6. The CDR3: CASSYRQGANYEQYF. For the CDR3, the DNA is TGTGCCAGCAGTTACCGACAGGGGGCAAACTACGAGCAGTACTTC.

This clonotype was counted at least ten times. The chain joins TRBV20-1 to TRBJ2-1; D might be TRBD2 (6 bases). The V and J ends lost 8 bases and 8 bases respectively, with 22 bases between them. The CDR3 has 14 amino acids. Germline V gives CDR1 DFQATT, CDR2 SNEGSKA (reference sequence). The CDR3 loop is CSTTNAGRFYEQFF. The CDR3 DNA sequence: TGCAGTACTACGAATGCAGGGAGGTTTTATGAGCAGTTCTTC.

This clonotype occurred many times. V gene TRBV12-3 or TRBV12-4 combines with J gene TRBJ2-2; unclear D gene. Trimming removed 7 bases at V and 4 bases at J, with 7 bases between. This CDR3 comprises 12 residues. Written as DNA, the CDR3 is TGTGCCAGCACTCGTGGCACCGGGGAGCTGTTTTTT. Protein: CASTRGTGELFF.

The genes are TRBV5-1 and TRBJ2-5; D is undetermined. This CDR3 is built from 13 residues. V lost 0 bases to trimming and J lost 2 bases, with 5 bases between them. Germline CDR1 is SGHRS and CDR2 is YFSETQ. This chain's CDR3 is CASSLDPQETQYF. CDR3 DNA sequence: TGCGCCAGCAGCTTGGATCCACAAGAGACCCAGTACTTC.

V and J are TRBV27 and TRBJ2-7; 9 nucleotides align to TRBD1. This CDR3 contains 14 residues. The germline V gene has CDR1 MNHEY and CDR2 SMNVEV (reference sequence). V lost 8 bases to trimming and J lost 5 bases; unmatched junction nucleotides: 10. CDR3 protein: CASSSGTGPHEQYF. The CDR3 bases are TGTGCCAGCTCTTCCGGGACAGGGCCCCACGAGCAGTACTTC.

This clonotype appeared a few times. The gene calls are TRBV7-2 and TRBJ1-2; TRBD1 matches 8 bases. After removal of 5 bases from V and 6 bases from J, the junction contained 11 bases not matched to a gene. Germline loops: CDR1 SGHTA, CDR2 FQGNSA. This CDR3 is 15 amino acids long. CDR3 in DNA: TGTGCCAGCAGCCGTTGGATAGGACAGGGCCATGGCTACACCTTC. Translation: CASSRWIGQGHGYTF.

This clonotype was counted a few times. This rearrangement joins TRBV27 to TRBJ2-7; 8 bases match TRBD2. The CDR3 is 13 amino acids. V lost 8 bases, J lost 5 bases, and 8 bases stayed unmatched. Germline V gene data show CDR1 as MNHEY and CDR2 as SMNVEV (reference sequence). The CDR3 region has the DNA TGTGCCAGCTCCCGCCCGCGGGGGGACGAGCAGTACTTC. As protein: CASSRPRGDEQYF.

This CDR3 is CASSQASKGNYGYTF. The CDR3 DNA reads TGCGCCAGCAGCCAAGCGAGTAAGGGCAACTATGGCTACACCTTC. The chain carries TRBV4-1 and TRBJ1-2; unclear D gene. V dropped 1 base and J dropped 2 bases, with 11 bases sitting between them. Germline assignment: CDR1 MGHRA and CDR2 YSYEKL. The CDR3 contains 15 residues.

This clonotype came up a few times. The chain links TRBV29-1 to TRBJ1-6; TRBD1 agrees at 9 bases. Germline CDR1 and CDR2: SQVTM and ANQGSEA. Losses at the gene ends were 6 bases for V and 7 bases for J; bases not matched to a gene: 7. The CDR3 length is 14 residues. The CDR3 DNA follows: TGCAGCGTAGCTATGGACAGGGGAAATTCACCCCTCCACTTT. Encoded protein: CSVAMDRGNSPLHF.

This chain uses TRBV5-5 with TRBJ1-2; no clear D. Germline V gene data show CDR1 as SGHKS and CDR2 as YYEKEE (reference sequence). Trimming cost V 0 bases and J 10 bases, with 7 bases left between them. This CDR3 is built from 11 residues. CDR3 nucleotides: TGTGCCAGCAGCTTGGCACTGACCTACACCTTC. It encodes CASSLALTYTF.

This clonotype showed up just a few times. The rearrangement uses TRBV27 and TRBJ2-7; D gene ambiguous. This CDR3 has 15 residues. Per the germline V gene, CDR1 is MNHEY and CDR2 is SMNVEV (reference sequence). V lost 3 bases to trimming and J lost 6 bases, with 18 bases between them. CDR3 DNA: TGTGCCAGCAGTTTCGGAGACACCCCGACTCTCGAGCAGTACTTC. Translating it yields CASSFGDTPTLEQYF.

This clonotype has ten or more counts. The V gene is TRBV19, the J gene TRBJ2-1, with a weak D call TRBD2 (6 bases). Germline-derived CDR1 and CDR2 are LNHDA and SQIVND (reference sequence). Trimming took 4 bases from V and 6 from J, leaving 16 bases between them. The CDR3 sequence is 15 residues long. The CDR3 reads CASSRRALGVNEQFF. CDR3 in DNA: TGTGCCAGTAGTAGGAGGGCACTAGGGGTCAATGAGCAGTTCTTC. Complete variable domain (other parts from reference TRBV19 and TRBJ2-1): DGGITQSPKYLFRKEGQNVTLSCEQNLNHDAMYWYRQDPGQGLRLIYYSQIVNDFQKGDIAEGYSVSREKKESFPLTVTSAQKNPTAFYLCASSRRALGVNEQFFGPGTRLTVL.

The chain links TRBV12-3 or TRBV12-4 to TRBJ1-6; TRBD1 is a possible D gene (5 bases). The length of the CDR3 is 16 residues. V was shortened by 6 bases and J by 5 bases, with 17 bases between the two germline ends. Here the CDR3 reads CASSLGLTVNNSPLHF. CDR3 in DNA: TGTGCCAGCAGCTTGGGGCTGACAGTAAATAATTCACCCCTCCACTTT.